This T cell receptor (beta chain) was sequenced during a study of radiotherapy plus CTLA-4 blockade in lung cancer. Whole-study context: Objective response was observed in more than 15% of patients, and disease control in roughly 30%. Study results and caveats: Per reports, early blood T cell clone dynamics, plus interferon-beta, forecast response most strongly. In blood, tumor-derived TCR clones expanded after radiotherapy plus ipilimumab.

Each patient with chemo-refractory metastatic non-small-cell lung cancer was treated with focal radiation plus CTLA-4 blockade using ipilimumab. The repertoire was sequenced with immunoSEQ multiplex PCR; TCRdb's copy has only in-frame clones and lacks some. The sample yields 40,000 or so clones, approximately 70% seen once. The CDR3 loop spans 14 amino acids. Germline assignment: CDR1 SGHVS and CDR2 FQNEAQ. Worth noting for this clone: The antigen is not known. The junction differs from germline at one of its ends, possibly a read error.

The clonotype originates from a human donor with non-small cell lung cancer who had stable disease on radiotherapy plus ipilimumab. The J gene is TRBJ1-6, the V gene TRBV7-8; D is ambiguous. The sample here was peripheral blood, taken from a patient treated with radiotherapy plus ipilimumab. Here the CDR3 reads CAGSLSPLNSPLHF. The CDR3 DNA is TGTGCCGGCAGCTTATCCCCACTAAATTCACCCCTCCACTTT.